This T cell receptor (beta chain) is drawn from a study of shared clonotypes between healthy human individuals. Each sorted subset replicate got 200 ng genomic DNA, 30,000 or so genomes. Clones were read by immunoSEQ multiplex PCR, and TCRdb kept only the in-frame ones, dropping some. This table holds roughly 2.2 million clones, more than 85% found once. The CDR3 has 16 amino acids. Trimming cost V 4 bases and J 4 bases; bases outside gene matches: 10. Germline V gene sequence: CDR1 LNHDA, CDR2 SQIVND (reference sequence). General study findings and limits: Only blood underwent sampling, and tissue repertoires likely differ. Naive subsets generally had larger estimated richness than memory subsets.

Within Nashville, Tennessee resided all donors, each a Caucasian adult. To note about this clone: Its specificity is not known.

The specimen was naive CD4+ T cells from PBMCs. The subset here: CD45RA+ positively selected. The TCR was taken from a man between 18 and 35 years old in good health. Some clones in this sample may be carry-over from other donors' samples. The rearrangement links TRBV19 to TRBJ2-7, with 10 bases fitting TRBD2. CDR3 loop: CASSKLAGDPIYEQYF. The CDR3 bases are TGTGCCAGTAGTAAGCTAGCGGGAGATCCCATATACGAGCAGTACTTC.